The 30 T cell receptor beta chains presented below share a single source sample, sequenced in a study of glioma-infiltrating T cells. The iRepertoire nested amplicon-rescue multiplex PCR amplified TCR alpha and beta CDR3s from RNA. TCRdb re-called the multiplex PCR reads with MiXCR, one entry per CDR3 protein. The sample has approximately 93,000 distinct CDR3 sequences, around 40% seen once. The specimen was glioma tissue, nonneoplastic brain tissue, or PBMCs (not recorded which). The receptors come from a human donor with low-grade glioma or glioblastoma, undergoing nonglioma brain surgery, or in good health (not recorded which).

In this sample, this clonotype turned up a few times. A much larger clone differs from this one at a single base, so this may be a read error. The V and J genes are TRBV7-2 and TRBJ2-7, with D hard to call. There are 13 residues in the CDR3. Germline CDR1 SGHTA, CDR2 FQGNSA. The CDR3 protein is CVSSPDTSYEQYF. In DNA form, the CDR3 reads TGTGTCAGCAGCCCCGACACTTCCTACGAGCAGTACTTC.

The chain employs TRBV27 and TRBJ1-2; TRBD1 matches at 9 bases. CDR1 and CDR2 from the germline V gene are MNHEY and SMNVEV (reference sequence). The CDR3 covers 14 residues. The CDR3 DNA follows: TGTGTTAGCAGTGGCCAGGGACAGGGCTATGGCTACACCTTC. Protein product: CVSSGQGQGYGYTF.

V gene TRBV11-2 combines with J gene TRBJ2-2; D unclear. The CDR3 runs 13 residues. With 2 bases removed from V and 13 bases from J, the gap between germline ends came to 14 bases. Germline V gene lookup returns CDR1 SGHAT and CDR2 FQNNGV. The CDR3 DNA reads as TGTGCCAGCAGCTTAATCTCGTCCGTGGGGCTGTTTTTT. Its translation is CASSLISSVGLFF.

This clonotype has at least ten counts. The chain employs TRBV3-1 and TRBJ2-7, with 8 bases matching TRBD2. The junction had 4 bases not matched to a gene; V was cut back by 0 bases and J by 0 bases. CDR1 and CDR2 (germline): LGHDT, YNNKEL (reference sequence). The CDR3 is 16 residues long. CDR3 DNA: TGTGCCAGCAGCCAAGATACACTAGCGGCCTCCTACGAGCAGTACTTC. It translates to CASSQDTLAASYEQYF.

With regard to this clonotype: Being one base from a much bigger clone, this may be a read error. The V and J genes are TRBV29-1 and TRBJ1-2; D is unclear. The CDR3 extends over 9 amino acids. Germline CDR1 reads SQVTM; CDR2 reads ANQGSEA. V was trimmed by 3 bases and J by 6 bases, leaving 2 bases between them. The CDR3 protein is CSVENGYTF. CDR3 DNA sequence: TGCAGCGTTGAGAATGGCTACACCTTC.

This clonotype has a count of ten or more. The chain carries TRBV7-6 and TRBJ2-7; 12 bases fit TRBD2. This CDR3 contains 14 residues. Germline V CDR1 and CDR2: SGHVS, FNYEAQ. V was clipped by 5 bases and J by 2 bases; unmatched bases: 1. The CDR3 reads CASSRTSGTYEQYF. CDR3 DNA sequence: TGTGCCAGCAGCCGGACTAGCGGGACCTACGAGCAGTACTTC.

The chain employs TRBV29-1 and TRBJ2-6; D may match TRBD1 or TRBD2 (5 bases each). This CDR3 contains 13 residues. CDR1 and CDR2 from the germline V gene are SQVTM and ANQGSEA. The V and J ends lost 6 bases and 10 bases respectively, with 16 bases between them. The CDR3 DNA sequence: TGCAGCGTACTATTCGGGGACCGTAACGTCCTGACTTTC. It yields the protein CSVLFGDRNVLTF.

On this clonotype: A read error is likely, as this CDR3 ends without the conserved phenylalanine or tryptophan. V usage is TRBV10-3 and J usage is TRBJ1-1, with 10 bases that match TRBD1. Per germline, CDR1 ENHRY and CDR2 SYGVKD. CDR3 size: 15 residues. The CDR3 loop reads CATSERTGGNTEAFL. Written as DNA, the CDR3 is TGTGCCACCAGTGAGCGGACAGGGGGGAACACTGAAGCTTTCCTT.

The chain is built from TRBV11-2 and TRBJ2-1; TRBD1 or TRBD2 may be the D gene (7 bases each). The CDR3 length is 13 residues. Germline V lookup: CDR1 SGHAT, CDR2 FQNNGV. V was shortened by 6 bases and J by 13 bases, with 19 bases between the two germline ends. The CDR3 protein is CASRPIGGDSQFF. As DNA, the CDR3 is TGTGCCAGCAGACCTATAGGGGGGGACAGCCAGTTCTTC.

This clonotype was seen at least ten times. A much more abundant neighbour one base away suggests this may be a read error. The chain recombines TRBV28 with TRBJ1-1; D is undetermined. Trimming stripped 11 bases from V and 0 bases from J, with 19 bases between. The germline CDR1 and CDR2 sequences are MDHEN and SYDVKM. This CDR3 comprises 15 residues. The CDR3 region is CAGNPGGNMNTEAFF. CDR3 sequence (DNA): TGTGCCGGCAATCCGGGCGGTAACATGAACACTGAAGCTTTCTTT. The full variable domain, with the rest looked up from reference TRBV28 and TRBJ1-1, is DVKVTQSSRYLVKRTGEKVFLECVQDMDHENMFWYRQDPGLGLRLIYFSYDVKMKEKGDIPEGYSVSREKKERFSLILESASTNQTSMYLCAGNPGGNMNTEAFFGQGTRLTVV.

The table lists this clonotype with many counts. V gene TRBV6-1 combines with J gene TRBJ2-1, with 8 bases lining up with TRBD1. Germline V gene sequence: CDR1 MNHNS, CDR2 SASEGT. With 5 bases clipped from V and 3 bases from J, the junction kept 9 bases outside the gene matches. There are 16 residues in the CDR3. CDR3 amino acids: CASSKLTGQVYNEQFF. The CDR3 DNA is TGTGCCAGCAGTAAGTTAACGGGACAGGTCTACAATGAGCAGTTCTTC.

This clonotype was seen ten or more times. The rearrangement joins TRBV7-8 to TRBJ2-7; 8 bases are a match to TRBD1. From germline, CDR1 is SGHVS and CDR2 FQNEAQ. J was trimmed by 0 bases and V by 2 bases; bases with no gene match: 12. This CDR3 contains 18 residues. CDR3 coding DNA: TGTGCCAGCAGCTTACCAACCGGGACAGGAACCAGCTCCTACGAGCAGTACTTC. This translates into CASSLPTGTGTSSYEQYF.

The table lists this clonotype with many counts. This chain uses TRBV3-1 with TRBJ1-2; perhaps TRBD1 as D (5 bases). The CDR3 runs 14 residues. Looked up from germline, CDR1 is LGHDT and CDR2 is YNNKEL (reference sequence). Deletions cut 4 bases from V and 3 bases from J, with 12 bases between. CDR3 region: CASSLERGYYGYTF. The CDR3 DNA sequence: TGTGCCAGCAGCCTCGAAAGGGGATACTATGGCTACACCTTC.

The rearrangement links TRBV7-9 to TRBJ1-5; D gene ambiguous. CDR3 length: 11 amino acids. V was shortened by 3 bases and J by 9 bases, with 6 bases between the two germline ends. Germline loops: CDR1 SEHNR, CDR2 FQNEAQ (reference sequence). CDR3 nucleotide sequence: TGTGCCAGCAGCTTGGGATGGCCCCAGCATTTT. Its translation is CASSLGWPQHF.

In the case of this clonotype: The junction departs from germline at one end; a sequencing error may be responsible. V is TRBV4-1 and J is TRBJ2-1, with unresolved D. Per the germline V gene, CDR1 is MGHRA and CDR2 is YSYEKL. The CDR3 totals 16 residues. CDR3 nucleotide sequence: TGCGCCAGCAGCCAAGAGTGGATAGGGCCCTACAATGAGCAGTTCTTT. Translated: CASSQEWIGPYNEQFF.

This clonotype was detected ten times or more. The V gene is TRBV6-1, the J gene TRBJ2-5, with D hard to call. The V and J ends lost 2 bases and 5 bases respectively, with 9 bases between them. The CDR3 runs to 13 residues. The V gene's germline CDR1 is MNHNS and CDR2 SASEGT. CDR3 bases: TGTGCCAGCAGTGAATCACGGATGGAGACCCAGTACTTC. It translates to CASSESRMETQYF.

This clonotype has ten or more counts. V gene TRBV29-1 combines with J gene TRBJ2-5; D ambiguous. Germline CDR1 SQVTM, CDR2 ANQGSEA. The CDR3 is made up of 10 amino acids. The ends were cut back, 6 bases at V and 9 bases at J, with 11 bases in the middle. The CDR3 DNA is TGCAGCGTCTCCCACCAGGCCCAGTACTTC. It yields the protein CSVSHQAQYF.

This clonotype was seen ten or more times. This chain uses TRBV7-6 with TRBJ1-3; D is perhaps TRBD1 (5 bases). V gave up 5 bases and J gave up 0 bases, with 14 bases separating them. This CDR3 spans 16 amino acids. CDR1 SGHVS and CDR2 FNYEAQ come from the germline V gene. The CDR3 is CASSPGPGYSGNTIYF. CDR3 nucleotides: TGTGCCAGCAGCCCGGGACCGGGTTACTCTGGAAACACCATATATTTT.

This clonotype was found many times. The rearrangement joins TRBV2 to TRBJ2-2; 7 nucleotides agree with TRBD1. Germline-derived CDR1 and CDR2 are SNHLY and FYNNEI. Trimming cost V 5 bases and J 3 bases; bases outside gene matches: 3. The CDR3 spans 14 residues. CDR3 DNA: TGTGCCAGCAGTACCACAGGGGACACCGGGGAGCTGTTTTTT. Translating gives CASSTTGDTGELFF.

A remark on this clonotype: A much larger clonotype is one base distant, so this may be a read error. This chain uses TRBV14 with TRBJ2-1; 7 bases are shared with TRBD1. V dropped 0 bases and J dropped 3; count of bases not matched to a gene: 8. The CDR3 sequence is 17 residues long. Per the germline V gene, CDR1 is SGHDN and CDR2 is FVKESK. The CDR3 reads CASSQDRGPFFYNEQFF. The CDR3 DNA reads TGTGCCAGCAGCCAAGATAGGGGGCCTTTCTTCTACAATGAGCAGTTCTTC.

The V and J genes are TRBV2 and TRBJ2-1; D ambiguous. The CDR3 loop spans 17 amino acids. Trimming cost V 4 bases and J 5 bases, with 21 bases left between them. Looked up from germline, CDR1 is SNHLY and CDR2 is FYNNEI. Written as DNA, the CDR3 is TGTGCCAGCAGTGGGGGTTTGGGTAGGATAGCCAACAATGAGCAGTTCTTC. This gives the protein CASSGGLGRIANNEQFF.

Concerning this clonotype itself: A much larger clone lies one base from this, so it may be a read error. CDR3 loop: CASSLRVGLNTEAFF. The DNA of the CDR3 is TGCGCCAGCAGCCTACGGGTCGGGTTGAACACTGAAGCTTTCTTT. V and J are TRBV5-1 and TRBJ1-1; D uncertain. Germline values: CDR1 SGHRS, CDR2 YFSETQ. CDR3 length: 15 amino acids. V shed 4 bases and J shed 0 bases, with 13 bases lying between them.

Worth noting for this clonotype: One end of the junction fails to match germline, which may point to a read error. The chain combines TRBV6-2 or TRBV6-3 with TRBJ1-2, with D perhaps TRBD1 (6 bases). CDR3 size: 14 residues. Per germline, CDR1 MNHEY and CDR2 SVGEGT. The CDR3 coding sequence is TGTGCCAGCATATCACAGGGTTATGGAAGCGGCTACGCCTTC. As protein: CASISQGYGSGYAF.

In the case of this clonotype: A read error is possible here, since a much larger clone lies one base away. The CDR3 reads CAIGLAKVGEQFF. CDR3 nucleotides: TGTGCCATCGGACTAGCGAAGGTCGGTGAGCAGTTCTTC. The rearrangement joins TRBV30 to TRBJ2-1; 9 nucleotides match TRBD2. J lost 9 bases, V lost 8 bases, and 11 bases had no gene match. The CDR3 is 13 residues long. Germline CDR1 GTSNPN, CDR2 SVGIG (reference sequence).

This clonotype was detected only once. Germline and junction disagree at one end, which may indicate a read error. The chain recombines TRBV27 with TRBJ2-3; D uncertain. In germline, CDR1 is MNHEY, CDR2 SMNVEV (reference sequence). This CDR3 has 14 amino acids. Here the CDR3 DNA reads TGTGCCATCAGTTTAAGGGTGGGAATAGATACGCAGTATTTT. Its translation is CAISLRVGIDTQYF.

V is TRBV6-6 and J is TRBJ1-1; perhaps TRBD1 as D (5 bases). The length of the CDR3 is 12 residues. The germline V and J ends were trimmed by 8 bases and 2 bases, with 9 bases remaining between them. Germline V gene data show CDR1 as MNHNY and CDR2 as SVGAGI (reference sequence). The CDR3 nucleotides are TGTGCCAGCTACAGGTCAAACACTGAAGCTTTCTTT. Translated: CASYRSNTEAFF.

CDR3 nucleotide sequence: TGTGCCTGGAGTATTATGACTTATACGCAGTATTTT. Its protein product is CAWSIMTYTQYF. The chain uses TRBV30 and TRBJ2-3; D remains unclear. Trimming took off 2 bases at V and 7 bases at J, with 10 bases between the two ends. This CDR3 contains 12 residues. The germline gives CDR1 GTSNPN, CDR2 SVGIG (reference sequence).

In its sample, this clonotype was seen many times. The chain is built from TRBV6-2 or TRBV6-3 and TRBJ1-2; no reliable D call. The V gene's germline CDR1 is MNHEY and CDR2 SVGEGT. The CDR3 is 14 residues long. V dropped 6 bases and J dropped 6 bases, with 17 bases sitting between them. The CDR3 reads CASRPRGGSDGYTF. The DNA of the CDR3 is TGTGCCAGCAGACCACGGGGAGGATCGGATGGCTACACCTTC.

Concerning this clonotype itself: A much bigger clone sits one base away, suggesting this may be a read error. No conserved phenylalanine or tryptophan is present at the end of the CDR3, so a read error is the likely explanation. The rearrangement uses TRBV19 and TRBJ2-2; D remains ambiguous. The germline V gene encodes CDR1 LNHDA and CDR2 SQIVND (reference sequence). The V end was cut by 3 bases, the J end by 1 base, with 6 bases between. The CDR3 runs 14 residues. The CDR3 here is CASSITENTGELFS. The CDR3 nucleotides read TGTGCCAGTAGTATCACGGAGAACACCGGGGAGCTGTTTTCT.

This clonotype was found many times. CDR3 region: CASSQTLSTEAFF. CDR3 DNA sequence: TGCGCCAGCAGCCAAACGTTGAGCACTGAAGCTTTCTTT. The rearrangement links TRBV4-1 to TRBJ1-1, with D unclear. This CDR3 spans 13 amino acids. Trimming took 2 bases from V and 4 from J, leaving 8 bases between them. CDR1 and CDR2 (germline): MGHRA, YSYEKL.